The sequence of this TCR beta chain was determined in a study of blood T cell repertoires in COVID-19. Study-wide context: Samples of COVID-19 (acute and convalescent) were obtained from the United States, Italy and Spain. PBMCs, B-cell-depleted T cells, or T cells were the source of the cDNA or gDNA that made up the material.

Methods used by the authors: How many nucleated cells were present was estimated from reference gene primer amplification. Here immunoSEQ multiplex PCR was the method, and the copy in TCRdb shows in-frame clones only, minus some. The D gene and trimming were derived from the DNA, and the V and J assignments and clone size from that table. The table has some 280,000 clones, around 90% seen once. Germline CDR1 is SNHLY and CDR2 is FYNNEI. After removal of 6 bases from V and 4 bases from J, the junction contained 6 bases not matched to a gene. CDR3 length: 14 amino acids. The sequencing input was peripheral blood. This sequence joins TRBV2 and TRBJ2-5; 9 bases align to TRBD1. The sequence was collected from a woman aged 40 to 50 who had recovered from COVID-19. This CDR3 is CASRGTGSGETQYF. The CDR3 DNA sequence: TGTGCCAGCAGAGGGACAGGGTCCGGAGAGACCCAGTACTTC.